This entry lists 24 T cell receptor beta chains sequenced from one sample in a study of CD4 and CD8 cells across lung adenocarcinoma regions. TCRdb reprocessed the PCR reads via MiXCR and lists one record per CDR3 protein. Of 20,000 or so distinct CDR3 sequences listed, about 53% are singletons. Material for sequencing was CD8+ T cells from the margin of a lung tumor. Receptors originate from a male donor with lung adenocarcinoma. The CD4 and CD8 labels of this study may be unreliable.

This rearrangement joins TRBV6-5 to TRBJ2-1, with 11 bases that match TRBD2. CDR1 MNHEY and CDR2 SVGAGI come from the germline V gene. V was clipped by 0 bases and J by 5 bases; unmatched bases: 3. The CDR3 length is 16 residues. CDR3 bases: TGTGCCAGCAGTTACTCTAGCGGGGGGGCGGACAATGAGCAGTTCTTC. It specifies CASSYSSGGADNEQFF.

The chain links TRBV27 to TRBJ1-5; 7 bases map to TRBD1. This CDR3 region has 15 residues. With 4 bases clipped from V and 4 bases from J, the junction kept 7 bases outside the gene matches. Germline CDR1 reads MNHEY; CDR2 reads SMNVEV (reference sequence). CDR3 DNA: TGTGCCAGCAGTTCCCTTGACAGGGATAATCAGCCCCAGCATTTT. Protein sequence: CASSSLDRDNQPQHF.

The chain joins TRBV25-1 to TRBJ2-1; D is ambiguous. Trimming shortened V by 0 bases and J by 15 bases, and 9 bases separated the two germline ends. CDR3 size: 11 residues. CDR1 and CDR2 from the germline V gene are MGHDK and SYGVNS. The CDR3 is CASSEYGVGFF. The CDR3 DNA is TGTGCCAGCAGTGAATATGGGGTAGGGTTCTTC.

This clonotype came up a few times. The chain couples TRBV28 to TRBJ2-1, with D tentatively TRBD2 (5 bases). The J call may be faulty, since TRBJ2-7 better matches the DNA end. The CDR3 is made up of 15 amino acids. CDR1 is MDHEN and CDR2 is SYDVKM in the germline V gene. The CDR3 nucleotides read TGTGCCAGCAGTTTATCGGTCTCCTTCGGGGACGAGCAGTACTTC. Translation gives CASSLSVSFGDEQYF.

Remarks on this clonotype: A single base separates this from a much larger clone, so it may be a read error. CDR3 DNA: TGTGCCAGCAGCTTCGTAGGATCCGAGCAGTTCTTC. It specifies CASSFVGSEQFF. The V call is TRBV6-1, the J call TRBJ2-1; D is unresolved. The CDR3 covers 12 residues. From germline, CDR1 is MNHNS and CDR2 SASEGT. Trimming took off 6 bases at V and 10 bases at J, with 13 bases between the two ends.

This clonotype has ten or more counts. This chain uses TRBV6-1 with TRBJ2-3; 10 bases line up with TRBD2. After removal of 5 bases from V and 4 bases from J, the junction contained 6 bases not matched to a gene. The CDR3 totals 15 residues. The germline CDR1 and CDR2 sequences are MNHNS and SASEGT. The CDR3 sequence: CASSPSGGGPDTQYF. DNA of the CDR3: TGTGCCAGCAGTCCGAGCGGGGGGGGACCAGATACGCAGTATTTT.

This clonotype showed up many times. This sequence joins TRBV2 and TRBJ2-1, with 8 bases identical to TRBD2. Germline V gene sequence: CDR1 SNHLY, CDR2 FYNNEI. With V trimmed by 6 bases and J by 6 bases, 7 bases remained unmatched. This CDR3 contains 14 residues. The CDR3 here is CASSKSGSLNEQFF. CDR3 in DNA: TGTGCCAGCAGCAAAAGCGGGAGTCTCAATGAGCAGTTCTTC.

The CDR3 sequence: CAGRGGGDQDTQYF. The CDR3, as DNA: TGTGCGGGGAGAGGAGGGGGAGACCAAGATACGCAGTACTTC. This chain joins TRBV10-3 and TRBJ2-5; D could derive from TRBD1 or TRBD2 (6 bases each). CDR1 ENHRY and CDR2 SYGVKD come from the germline V gene. The CDR3 covers 14 residues.

The chain carries TRBV6-5 and TRBJ2-3, with TRBD1 matching over 8 bases. V gave up 2 bases and J gave up 2 bases; unmatched junction bases: 3. The length of the CDR3 is 15 residues. From germline, CDR1 is MNHEY and CDR2 SVGAGI. The CDR3 loop reads CASSYQGAYTDTQYF. The CDR3, as DNA: TGTGCCAGCAGTTACCAGGGGGCTTACACAGATACGCAGTATTTT.

This clonotype was counted only a few times. The CDR3 DNA sequence: TGTGCCAGCAGGAGGGGACCAGAGGTAGATACGCAGTATTTT. It encodes CASRRGPEVDTQYF. The rearrangement joins TRBV6-1 to TRBJ2-3; TRBD1 or TRBD2 may be the D gene (5 bases each). The germline gives CDR1 MNHNS, CDR2 SASEGT. V gave up 6 bases and J gave up 5 bases, with 15 bases separating them. The CDR3 consists of 14 residues.

The CDR3 sequence: CASSLVGQQETQYF. CDR3 sequence (DNA): TGTGCCAGCAGCTTAGTTGGACAGCAAGAGACCCAGTACTTC. The chain links TRBV7-8 to TRBJ2-5, with TRBD1 as a possible D gene (6 bases). Germline V lookup: CDR1 SGHVS, CDR2 FQNEAQ. V lost 1 base to trimming and J lost 2 bases, with 8 bases between them. This CDR3 contains 14 residues.

In this sample, this clonotype turned up a few times. This may be a read error, as it is one base from a much larger clone. The V gene is TRBV6-1, the J gene TRBJ2-1; D is unclear. Germline assignment: CDR1 MNHNS and CDR2 SASEGT. Deletions cut 7 bases from V and 10 bases from J, with 8 bases between. The CDR3 consists of 10 residues. The CDR3 region has the DNA TGTGCCAGCAATACCTACGAGCAGTTCTTC. Amino acids: CASNTYEQFF.

This clonotype came up many times. The J gene is TRBJ2-5, the V gene TRBV5-1; 7 bases are a match to TRBD2. The V and J ends lost 4 bases and 5 bases, in that order; junction bases with no gene match: 2. Germline V gene data show CDR1 as SGHRS and CDR2 as YFSETQ. The CDR3 runs 12 residues. CDR3 nucleotide sequence: TGCGCCAGCAGCGGGAGGGCCGAGACCCAGTACTTC. Protein product: CASSGRAETQYF.

By its share, this clonotype is medium-sized (0.01 to 0.1%). This chain links TRBV10-1 with TRBJ2-1; possible D gene TRBD2, 6 bases. The V end lost 0 bases, the J end lost 6 bases, and 9 bases lay between the germline ends. The CDR3 loop spans 14 amino acids. Germline CDR1 WNHNN, CDR2 SYGVQD (reference sequence). CDR3 sequence (DNA): TGCGCCAGCAGTGAGTCTACGGGAGTCAATGAGCAGTTCTTC. Translating it yields CASSESTGVNEQFF.

With respect to this clonotype: The junction and the germline gene differ at one end; a read error may be behind it. V is TRBV6-1 and J is TRBJ2-3, with 9 positions matching TRBD1. Germline lookup yields CDR1 MNHNS and CDR2 SASEGT. This CDR3 is built from 13 residues. The CDR3 reads CARGQGGTETQYF. In nucleotides, the CDR3 is TGTGCCAGGGGACAGGGTGGGACAGAGACCCAGTATTTC.

This clonotype was observed a few times. A much more abundant neighbour one base away suggests this may be a read error. The CDR3, as DNA: TGTGCCAGCAGCTCACCGGGACAGGCCTACGAGCAGTTCTTC. Its protein product is CASSSPGQAYEQFF. The chain is built from TRBV7-9 and TRBJ2-1; 8 bases align to TRBD1. After removal of 4 bases from V and 10 bases from J, the junction contained 9 bases not matched to a gene. Per germline, CDR1 SEHNR and CDR2 FQNEAQ (reference sequence). The CDR3 runs to 14 residues. The full variable domain, its missing parts supplied by reference TRBV7-9 and TRBJ2-1, is DTGVSQNPRHKITKRGQNVTFRCDPISEHNRLYWYRQTLGQGPEFLTYFQNEAQLEKSRLLSDRFSAERPKGSFSTLEIQRTEQGDSAMYLCASSSPGQAYEQFFGPGTRLTVL.

This clonotype was counted between two and nine times. One end of the junction varies from germline; a read error may be responsible. The chain employs TRBV6-1 and TRBJ1-5; possibly TRBD1 for D (6 bases). The CDR3 consists of 13 residues. CDR1 and CDR2 from the germline V gene are MNHNS and SASEGT. CDR3: CASRRGADQPHHF. CDR3 nucleotides: TGTGCCAGCAGGCGGGGGGCGGATCAGCCCCACCATTTT.

The V gene is TRBV7-2, the J gene TRBJ2-2, with 12 positions matching TRBD2. The CDR3 has 19 residues. Trimming cost V 4 bases and J 4 bases; bases outside gene matches: 13. Germline values: CDR1 SGHTA, CDR2 FQGNSA. The DNA for the CDR3 is TGTGCCAGCAGCTCCAACGTACTAGCGGGAGGTGGGGGCACCGGGGAGCTGTTTTTT. Translating it yields CASSSNVLAGGGGTGELFF. Drawing the rest from reference TRBV7-2 and TRBJ2-2, the complete variable domain is GAGVSQSPSNKVTEKGKDVELRCDPISGHTALYWYRQSLGQGLEFLIYFQGNSAPDKSGLPSDRFSAERTGGSVSTLTIQRTQQEDSAVYLCASSSNVLAGGGGTGELFFGEGSRLTVL.

The V gene is TRBV6-1, the J gene TRBJ2-3; 8 bases map to TRBD2. CDR1 and CDR2 from the germline V gene are MNHNS and SASEGT. This CDR3 is 13 amino acids long. V was clipped by 10 bases and J by 6 bases; unmatched bases: 9. The DNA for the CDR3 is TGTGCCACCGGGGGGGCTCTCGGGGATACGCAGTATTTT. It encodes CATGGALGDTQYF.

V is TRBV10-1 and J is TRBJ2-3, with 11 nucleotides matching TRBD2. The CDR3 totals 16 residues. J gave up 6 bases and V 0 bases, and 5 bases lay outside the gene matches. The germline V gene encodes CDR1 WNHNN and CDR2 SYGVQD (reference sequence). CDR3 loop: CASSESSGGAPDTQYF. The CDR3 DNA is TGCGCCAGCAGTGAGTCTAGCGGGGGGGCGCCGGATACGCAGTATTTT.

This clonotype has ten or more counts. The rearrangement uses TRBV28 and TRBJ2-3; D unclear. Per the germline V gene, CDR1 is MDHEN and CDR2 is SYDVKM. Trimming left V 6 bases short and J 7 bases short, with 14 bases between. The CDR3 loop spans 13 amino acids. The CDR3 DNA sequence: TGTGCCAGCAGCCGCCTGCTAGAGAATACGCAGTATTTT. Protein product: CASSRLLENTQYF.

Details on this clonotype: A read error may account for a junction end that differs from germline. The chain combines TRBV10-3 with TRBJ2-4; D perhaps matches TRBD2 (5 bases). CDR1 and CDR2 from the germline V gene are ENHRY and SYGVKD. The CDR3 totals 12 residues. The chain's CDR3 is CAGMRVTDTQYF. Here the CDR3 DNA reads TGTGCGGGCATGCGGGTGACTGATACGCAGTATTTC.

This clonotype was observed a handful of times. The junction departs from germline at one end; a sequencing error may be responsible. The chain uses TRBV6-4 and TRBJ2-5, with 13 bases lining up with TRBD2. From germline, CDR1 is MRHNA and CDR2 SNTAGT. The CDR3 sequence is 19 residues long. The CDR3 here is CASIKDSETSGRDQGTQYF. As DNA, the CDR3 is TGTGCCAGCATTAAAGACTCCGAAACTAGCGGGAGGGACCAAGGGACCCAGTACTTC.

This clonotype is labeled as medium-sized (0.01 to 0.1%). V usage is TRBV6-5 and J usage is TRBJ2-1; 7 positions agree with TRBD1. The junction had 11 bases not matched to a gene; V was cut back by 6 bases and J by 6 bases. The germline V gene has CDR1 MNHEY and CDR2 SVGAGI. The CDR3 loop spans 15 amino acids. The CDR3, as DNA: TGTGCCAGCAGGGGCGCTACAGGGGTGGGCAATGAGCAGTTCTTC. Translating gives CASRGATGVGNEQFF.